The source of this TCR beta chain is a study of T cell responses to AZD1222 COVID-19 vaccine. Study results and caveats: In the spike-specific TCR repertoire, nearly half reportedly target unmutated variant regions.

Of note for this clone: No antigen is known for it.

Germline CDR1 and CDR2: SGDLS and YYNGEE. The germline V and J ends were trimmed by 4 bases and 0 bases, with 11 bases remaining between them. The length of the CDR3 is 14 residues. TCRdb's copy holds only in-frame clones and misses some; the assay was immunoSEQ multiplex PCR. The sample has 150,000 to 200,000 clones, 90% seen once. This specimen consisted of peripheral blood, obtained 28 days after the second AZD1222 dose. The source of this sequence is an adult who received the AZD1222 COVID-19 vaccine. The chain is built from TRBV9 and TRBJ2-7; D not resolved. CDR3: CASSLTASSYEQYF. The DNA for the CDR3 is TGTGCCAGCAGCCTAACAGCGTCCTCCTACGAGCAGTACTTC.